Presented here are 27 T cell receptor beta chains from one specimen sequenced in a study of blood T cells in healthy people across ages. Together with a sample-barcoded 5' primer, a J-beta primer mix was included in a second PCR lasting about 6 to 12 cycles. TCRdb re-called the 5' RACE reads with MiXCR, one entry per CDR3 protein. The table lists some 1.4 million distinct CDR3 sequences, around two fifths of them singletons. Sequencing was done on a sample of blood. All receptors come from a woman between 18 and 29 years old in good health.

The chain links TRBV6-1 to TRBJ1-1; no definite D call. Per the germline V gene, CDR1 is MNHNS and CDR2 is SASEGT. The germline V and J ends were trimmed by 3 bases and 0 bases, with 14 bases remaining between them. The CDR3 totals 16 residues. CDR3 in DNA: TGTGCCAGCAGTGACGGGATCTTCAACATGAACACTGAAGCTTTCTTT. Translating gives CASSDGIFNMNTEAFF.

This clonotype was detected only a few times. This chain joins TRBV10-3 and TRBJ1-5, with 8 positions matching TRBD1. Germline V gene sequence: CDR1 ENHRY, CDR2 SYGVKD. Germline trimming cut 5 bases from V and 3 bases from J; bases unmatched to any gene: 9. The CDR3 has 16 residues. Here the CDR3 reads CAISPGRDRNNQPQHF. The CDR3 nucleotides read TGTGCCATCAGTCCCGGGCGGGACAGGAACAATCAGCCCCAGCATTTT.

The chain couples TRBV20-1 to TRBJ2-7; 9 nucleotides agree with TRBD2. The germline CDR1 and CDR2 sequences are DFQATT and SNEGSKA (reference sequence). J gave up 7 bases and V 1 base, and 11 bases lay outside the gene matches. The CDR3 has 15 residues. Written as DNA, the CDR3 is TGCAGTGCTAGAGCTATGAGCGGGAGGTTGGGTGAGCAGTACTTC. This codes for CSARAMSGRLGEQYF.

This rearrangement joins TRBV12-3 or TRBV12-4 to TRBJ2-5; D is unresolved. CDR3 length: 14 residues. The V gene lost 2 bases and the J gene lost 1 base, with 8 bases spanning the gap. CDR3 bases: TGTGCCAGCAGTTTAAGGGCACTCCAAGAGACCCAGTACTTC. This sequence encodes CASSLRALQETQYF.

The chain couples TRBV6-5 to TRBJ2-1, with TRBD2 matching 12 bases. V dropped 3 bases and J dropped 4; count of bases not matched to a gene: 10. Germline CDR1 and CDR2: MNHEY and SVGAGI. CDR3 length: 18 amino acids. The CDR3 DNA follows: TGTGCCAGCAGTTATCATCCCCTAGCGGGGGGGCAGTACAATGAGCAGTTCTTC. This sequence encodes CASSYHPLAGGQYNEQFF.

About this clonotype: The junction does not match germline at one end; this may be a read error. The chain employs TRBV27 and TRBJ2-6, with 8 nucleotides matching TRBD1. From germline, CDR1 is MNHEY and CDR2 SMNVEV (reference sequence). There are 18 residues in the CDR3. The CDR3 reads CASSSRTGQGAGANVLTF. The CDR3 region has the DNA TGTGCCAGTAGTTCCAGAACTGGACAGGGTGCTGGGGCCAACGTCCTGACTTTC.

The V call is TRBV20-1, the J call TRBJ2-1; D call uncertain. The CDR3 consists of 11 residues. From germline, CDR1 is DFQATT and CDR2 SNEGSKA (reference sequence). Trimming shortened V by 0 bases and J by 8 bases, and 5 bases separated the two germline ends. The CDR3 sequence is CSAREQHEQFF. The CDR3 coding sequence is TGCAGTGCTAGAGAACAGCATGAGCAGTTCTTC.

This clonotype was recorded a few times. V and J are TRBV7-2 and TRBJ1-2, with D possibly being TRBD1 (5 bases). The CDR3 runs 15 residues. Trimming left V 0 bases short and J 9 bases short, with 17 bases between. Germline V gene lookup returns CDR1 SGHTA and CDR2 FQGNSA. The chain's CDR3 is CASSLALGQGGSYTF. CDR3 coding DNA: TGTGCCAGCAGCTTAGCGCTAGGTCAGGGTGGAAGCTACACCTTC.

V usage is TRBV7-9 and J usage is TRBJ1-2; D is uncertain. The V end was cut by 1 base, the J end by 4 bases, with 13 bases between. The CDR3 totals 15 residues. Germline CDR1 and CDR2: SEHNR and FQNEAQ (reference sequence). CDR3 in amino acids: CASSLGTRGSYGYTF. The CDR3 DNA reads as TGTGCCAGCAGCTTAGGGACCCGAGGATCCTATGGCTACACCTTC.

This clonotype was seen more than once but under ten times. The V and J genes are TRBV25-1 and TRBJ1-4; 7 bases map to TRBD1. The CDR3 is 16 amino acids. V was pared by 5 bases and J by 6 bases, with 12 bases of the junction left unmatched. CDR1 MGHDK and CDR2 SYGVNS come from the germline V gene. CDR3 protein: CASSFTGVGGHEKLFF. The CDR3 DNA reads TGTGCCAGCAGTTTTACAGGGGTTGGTGGACATGAAAAACTGTTTTTT.

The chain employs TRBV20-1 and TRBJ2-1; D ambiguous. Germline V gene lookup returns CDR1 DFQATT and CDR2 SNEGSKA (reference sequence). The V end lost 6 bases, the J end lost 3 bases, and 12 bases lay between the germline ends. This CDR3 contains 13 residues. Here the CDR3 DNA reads TGCAGTGCCCCCCCTCCGAGCTACAATGAGCAGTTCTTC. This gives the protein CSAPPPSYNEQFF.

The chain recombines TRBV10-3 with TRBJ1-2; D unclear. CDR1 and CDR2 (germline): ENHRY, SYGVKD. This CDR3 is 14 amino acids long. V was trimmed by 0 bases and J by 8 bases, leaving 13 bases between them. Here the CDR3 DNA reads TGTGCCATCAGTGAGTCGCACTCAGAAGGAGGCTACACCTTC. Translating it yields CAISESHSEGGYTF.

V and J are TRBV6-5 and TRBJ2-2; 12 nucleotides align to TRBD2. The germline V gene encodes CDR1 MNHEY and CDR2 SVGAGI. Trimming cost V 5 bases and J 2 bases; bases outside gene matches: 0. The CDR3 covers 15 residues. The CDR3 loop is CASSGLAGNTGELFF. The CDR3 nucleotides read TGTGCCAGCAGTGGACTAGCGGGAAACACCGGGGAGCTGTTTTTT.

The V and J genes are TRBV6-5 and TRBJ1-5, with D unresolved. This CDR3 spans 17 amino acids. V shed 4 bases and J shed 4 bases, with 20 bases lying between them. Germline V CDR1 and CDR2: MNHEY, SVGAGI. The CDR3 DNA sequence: TGTGCCAGCAGTTTACTACGGCCAACGAGGAGGAATCAGCCCCAGCATTTT. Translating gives CASSLLRPTRRNQPQHF.

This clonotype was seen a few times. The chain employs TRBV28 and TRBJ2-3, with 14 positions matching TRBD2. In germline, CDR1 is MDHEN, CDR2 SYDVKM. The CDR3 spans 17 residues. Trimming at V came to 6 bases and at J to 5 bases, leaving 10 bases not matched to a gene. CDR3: CASSPTGLAGGQDTQYF. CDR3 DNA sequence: TGTGCCAGCAGCCCCACTGGACTAGCGGGGGGTCAAGATACGCAGTATTTT.

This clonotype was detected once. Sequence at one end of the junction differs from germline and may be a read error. CDR3 in DNA: TGCGCCAGCACCACGGGGAACCGTACCAAGAGACCCAGTACTTTC. It encodes CASTTGNRTKRPSTF. J is TRBJ2-5 and V is TRBV10-1; TRBD2 might be the D (5 bases). The CDR3 has 15 residues. CDR1 and CDR2 (germline): WNHNN, SYGVQD (reference sequence).

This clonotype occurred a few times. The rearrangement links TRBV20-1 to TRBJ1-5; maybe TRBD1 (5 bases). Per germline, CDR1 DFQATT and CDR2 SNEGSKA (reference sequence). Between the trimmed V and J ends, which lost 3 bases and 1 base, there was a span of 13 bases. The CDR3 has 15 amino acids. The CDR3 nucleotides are TGCAGTGCTAGCAAGCCGACAGAGAGCAATCAGCCCCAGCATTTT. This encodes CSASKPTESNQPQHF.

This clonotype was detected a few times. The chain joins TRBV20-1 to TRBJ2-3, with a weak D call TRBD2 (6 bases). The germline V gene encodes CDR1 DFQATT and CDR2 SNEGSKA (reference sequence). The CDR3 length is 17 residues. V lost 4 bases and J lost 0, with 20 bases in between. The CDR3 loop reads CSANPPRERASTDTQYF. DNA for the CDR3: TGCAGTGCTAATCCCCCCCGGGAGCGAGCCAGCACAGATACGCAGTATTTT.

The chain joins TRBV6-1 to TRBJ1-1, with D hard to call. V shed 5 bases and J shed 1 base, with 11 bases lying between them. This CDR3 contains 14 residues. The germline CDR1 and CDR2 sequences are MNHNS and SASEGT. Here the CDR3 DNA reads TGTGCCAGCAGTCTGGAGTTCGGGAACACTGAAGCTTTCTTT. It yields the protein CASSLEFGNTEAFF.

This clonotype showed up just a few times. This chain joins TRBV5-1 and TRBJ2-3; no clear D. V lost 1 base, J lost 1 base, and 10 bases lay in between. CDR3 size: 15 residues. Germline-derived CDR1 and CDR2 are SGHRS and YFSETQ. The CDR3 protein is CASSLTGDGTDTQYF. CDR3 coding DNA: TGCGCCAGCAGCTTGACTGGAGATGGCACAGATACGCAGTATTTT.

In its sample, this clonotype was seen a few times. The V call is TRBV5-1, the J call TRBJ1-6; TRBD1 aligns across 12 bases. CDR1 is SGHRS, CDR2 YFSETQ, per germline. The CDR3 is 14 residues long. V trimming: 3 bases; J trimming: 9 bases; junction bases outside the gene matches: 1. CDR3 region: CASSSGQGASPLHF. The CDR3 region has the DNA TGCGCCAGCAGCTCGGGACAGGGGGCTTCACCCCTCCACTTT.

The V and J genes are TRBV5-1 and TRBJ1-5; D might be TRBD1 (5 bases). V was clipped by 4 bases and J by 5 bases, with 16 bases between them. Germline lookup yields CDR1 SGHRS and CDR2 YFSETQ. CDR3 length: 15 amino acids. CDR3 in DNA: TGCGCCAGCAGCCCCGCCGGGGGTCCCGATCAGCCCCAGCATTTT. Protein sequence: CASSPAGGPDQPQHF.

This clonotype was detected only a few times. The CDR3 here is CAISGGMAYEQYF. CDR3 DNA sequence: TGTGCCATCAGTGGAGGGATGGCCTACGAGCAGTACTTC. This sequence joins TRBV10-3 and TRBJ2-7; tentatively, D is TRBD2 (5 bases). The CDR3 totals 13 residues. The V gene lost 4 bases and the J gene lost 2 bases, with 9 bases spanning the gap. Germline assignment: CDR1 ENHRY and CDR2 SYGVKD.

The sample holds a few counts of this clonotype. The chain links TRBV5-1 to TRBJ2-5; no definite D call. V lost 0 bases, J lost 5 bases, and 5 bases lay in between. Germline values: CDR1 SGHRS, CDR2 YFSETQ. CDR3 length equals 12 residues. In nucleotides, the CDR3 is TGCGCCAGCAGCTTGGAAACGGAGACCCAGTACTTC. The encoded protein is CASSLETETQYF. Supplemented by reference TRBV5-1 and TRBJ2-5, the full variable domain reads KAGVTQTPRYLIKTRGQQVTLSCSPISGHRSVSWYQQTPGQGLQFLFEYFSETQRNKGNFPGRFSGRQFSNSRSEMNVSTLELGDSALYLCASSLETETQYFGPGTRLLVL.

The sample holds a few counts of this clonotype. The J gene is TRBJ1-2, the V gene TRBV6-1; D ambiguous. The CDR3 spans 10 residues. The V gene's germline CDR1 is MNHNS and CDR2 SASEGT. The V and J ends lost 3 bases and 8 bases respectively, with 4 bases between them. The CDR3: CASSEWGYTF. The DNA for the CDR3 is TGTGCCAGCAGTGAGTGGGGCTACACCTTC.

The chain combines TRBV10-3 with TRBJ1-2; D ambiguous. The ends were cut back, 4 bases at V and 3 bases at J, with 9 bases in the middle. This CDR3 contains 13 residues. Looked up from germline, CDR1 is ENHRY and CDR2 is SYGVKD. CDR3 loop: CAISAGSYYGYTF. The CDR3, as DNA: TGTGCCATCAGTGCGGGCAGCTACTATGGCTACACCTTC.

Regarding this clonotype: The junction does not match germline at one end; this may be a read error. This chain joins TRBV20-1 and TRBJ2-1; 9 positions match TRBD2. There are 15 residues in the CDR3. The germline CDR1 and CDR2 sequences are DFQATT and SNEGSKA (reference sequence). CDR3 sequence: CSARVGGRADNERFF. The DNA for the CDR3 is TGCAGTGCTAGAGTAGGCGGGAGGGCCGACAATGAGCGGTTCTTC.